This T cell receptor (beta chain) was found in a study of OX40 agonist ivuxolimab in advanced cancers. Points from the study as a whole: The antigen specificity of the peripheral T cells (those that were expanded) was not determined.

Data came from immunoSEQ multiplex PCR; TCRdb stores just in-frame clones and leaves some out. The profile shows roughly 60,000 clones, roughly 81% of them singletons. Comments on this clone: Its antigen remains unknown.

CDR1 and CDR2 from the germline V gene are MNHEY and SVGAGI. V shed 5 bases and J shed 2 bases, with 15 bases lying between them. This CDR3 contains 15 residues. Sequences were derived from CD4+ or CD8+ T cells sorted from blood, sampled in a trial of the OX40 agonist ivuxolimab. This receptor was identified in an adult with an advanced solid tumor such as melanoma, head and neck, liver or kidney cancer. The chain joins TRBV6-5 to TRBJ2-5; D is unclear. For the CDR3, the DNA is TGTGCCAGCAGTCCTTCCCCCAGTACTCAAGAGACCCAGTACTTC. This translates into CASSPSPSTQETQYF.